This TCR beta chain was identified in a study of glioma-infiltrating T cells after dendritic cell vaccination. Overall study results and limits: Higher TCR clonality did not directly relate to longer survival. Complete blood and tumor specimen sets were limited to few patients.

TCRB CDR3 was amplified from 2 ug genomic DNA or less. The protocol was immunoSEQ multiplex PCR, while the TCRdb copy is restricted to in-frame clones and leaves out a portion. The table lists 70,000 to 90,000 clones, roughly four fifths of them singletons. Comment on this clone: Its specificity is unknown.

The length of the CDR3 is 14 residues. Trimming stripped 4 bases from V and 1 base from J, with 12 bases between. Germline lookup yields CDR1 SGHRS and CDR2 YFSETQ. The time point is: after dendritic cell vaccination, including at tumor progression/relapse. The origin of this receptor is a human donor with glioblastoma. The specimen was blood, collected after dendritic cell vaccination. The V call is TRBV5-1, the J call TRBJ2-7, with D perhaps TRBD1 (5 bases). CDR3 amino acids: CASSPDRGSYEQYF. The CDR3 bases are TGCGCCAGCAGCCCAGACAGAGGATCCTACGAGCAGTACTTC.